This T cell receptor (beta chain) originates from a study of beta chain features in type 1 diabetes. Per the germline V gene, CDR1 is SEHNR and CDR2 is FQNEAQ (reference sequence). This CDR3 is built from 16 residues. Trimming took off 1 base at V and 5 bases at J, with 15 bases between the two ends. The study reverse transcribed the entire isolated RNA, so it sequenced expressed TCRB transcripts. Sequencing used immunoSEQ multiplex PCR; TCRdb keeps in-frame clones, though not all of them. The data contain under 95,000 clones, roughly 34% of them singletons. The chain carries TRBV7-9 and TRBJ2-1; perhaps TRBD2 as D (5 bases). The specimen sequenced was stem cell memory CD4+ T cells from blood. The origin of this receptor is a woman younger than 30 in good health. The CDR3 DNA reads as TGTGCCAGCAGCTTAGTTGAGGGTATCGGGGACAATGAGCAGTTCTTC. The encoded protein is CASSLVEGIGDNEQFF.